This TCR beta chain is drawn from a study of control samples from healthy donors and cancer patients. TCRdb's copy holds only in-frame clones and misses some; the assay was immunoSEQ multiplex PCR. Here the sample spans about 220,000 clones, about 94% being singletons. V was trimmed by 3 bases and J by 4 bases, leaving 16 bases between them. CDR3 length equals 15 residues. The germline gives CDR1 KGHSH, CDR2 LQKENI. V usage is TRBV18 and J usage is TRBJ2-7; TRBD2 is a possible D gene (5 bases). Sequenced sample: blood. The receptor's source is a man in his fifties or sixties in good health. The CDR3 protein is CASSPRVGADYEQYF. CDR3 DNA: TGTGCCAGCTCACCCCGGGTCGGAGCGGATTACGAGCAGTACTTC. The entire variable domain, with the rest obtained from reference TRBV18 and TRBJ2-7, is as follows: NAGVMQNPRHLVRRRGQEARLRCSPMKGHSHVYWYRQLPEEGLKFMVYLQKENIIDESGMPKERFSAEFPKEGPSILRIQQVVRGDSAAYFCASSPRVGADYEQYFGPGTRLTVT.